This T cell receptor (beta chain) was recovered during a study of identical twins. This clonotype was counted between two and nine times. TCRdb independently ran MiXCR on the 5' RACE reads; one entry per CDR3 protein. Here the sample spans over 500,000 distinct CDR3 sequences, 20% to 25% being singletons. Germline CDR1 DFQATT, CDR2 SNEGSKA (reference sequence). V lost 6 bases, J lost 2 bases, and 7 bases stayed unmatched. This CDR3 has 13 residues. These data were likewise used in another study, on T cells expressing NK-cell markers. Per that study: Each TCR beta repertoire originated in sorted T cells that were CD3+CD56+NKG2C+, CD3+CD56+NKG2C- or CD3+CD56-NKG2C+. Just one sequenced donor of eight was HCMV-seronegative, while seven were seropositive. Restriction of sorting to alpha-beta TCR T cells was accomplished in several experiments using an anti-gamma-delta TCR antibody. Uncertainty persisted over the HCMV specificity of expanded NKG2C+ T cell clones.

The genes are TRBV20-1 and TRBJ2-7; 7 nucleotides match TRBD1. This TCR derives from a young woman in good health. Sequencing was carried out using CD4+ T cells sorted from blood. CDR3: CSAVTGAPYEQYF. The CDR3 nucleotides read TGCAGTGCCGTCACAGGGGCCCCCTACGAGCAGTACTTC.